Listed below are T cell receptor beta chains from one sample, sequenced in a study of siplizumab effects on memory and regulatory T cells. Here immunoSEQ multiplex PCR was the method, and the copy in TCRdb shows in-frame clones only, minus some. The sample records about 100,000 clones, around 92% being singletons. Material for sequencing was CD4+ T cells sorted from blood. The receptors originated from a human donor in good health. The CDR3 runs from the conserved cysteine through the conserved F or W. The D gene is left open where the match is weak. For some rows the clone size is stated as once, few or many, or as a class when expanded; others skip it.

d_call: .
j_call: TRBJ1-1
v_call: TRBV13
clone_size: once
cdr3_nt: TGTGCCACCTCTCTAGGGGGACAACCGGGTGAAGCTTTCTTT
cdr3_aa: CATSLGGQPGEAFF

d_call: .
j_call: TRBJ2-3
v_call: TRBV27
clone_size: .
cdr3_nt: TGTGCCACCGGAACGGGGGCCTTGACCACAGATACGCAGTATTTT
cdr3_aa: CATGTGALTTDTQYF

d_call: .
j_call: TRBJ2-7
v_call: TRBV10-1
clone_size: few
cdr3_nt: TGCGCCAGCAGTGATTCCAGCTCCTACGAGCAGTACTTC
cdr3_aa: CASSDSSSYEQYF

d_call: .
j_call: TRBJ1-2
v_call: TRBV7-2
clone_size: .
cdr3_nt: TGTGCCAGCAGCATTACAGAAAAGTATGGCTACACCTTC
cdr3_aa: CASSITEKYGYTF

d_call: .
j_call: TRBJ1-4
v_call: TRBV7-2
clone_size: .
cdr3_nt: TGTGCCAGCAGCTTAGAGCGGGGGGGTTATGAAAAACTGTTTTTT
cdr3_aa: CASSLERGGYEKLFF

d_call: .
j_call: TRBJ1-4
v_call: TRBV6-5
clone_size: .
cdr3_nt: TGTGCCAGCAGTTTCACACAGGTCGGAACTAATGAAAAACTGTTTTTT
cdr3_aa: CASSFTQVGTNEKLFF

d_call: .
j_call: TRBJ1-5
v_call: TRBV6-5
clone_size: .
cdr3_nt: TGTGCCAGCAGCCGCTTCGCTGATAGCAATCAGCCCCAGCATTTT
cdr3_aa: CASSRFADSNQPQHF

d_call: TRBD2
j_call: TRBJ2-3
v_call: TRBV5-4
clone_size: .
cdr3_nt: TGTGCCAGCAGCTTGGAGCGGGGGGACACAGATACGCAGTATTTT
cdr3_aa: CASSLERGDTDTQYF

d_call: .
j_call: TRBJ2-2
v_call: TRBV7-2
clone_size: .
cdr3_nt: TGTGCCAGCAGCTTAGTGGGCGGGGAGCTGTTTTTT
cdr3_aa: CASSLVGGELFF

d_call: TRBD2
j_call: TRBJ2-3
v_call: TRBV7-6
clone_size: .
cdr3_nt: TGTGCCAGCAGCCCCCTCAGCGGGGGTTCTAGCACAGATACGCAGTATTTT
cdr3_aa: CASSPLSGGSSTDTQYF

d_call: TRBD1
j_call: TRBJ2-1
v_call: TRBV6-5
clone_size: .
cdr3_nt: TGTGCCAGCAGTCCACAGACAGGGAGCAATGAGCAGTTCTTC
cdr3_aa: CASSPQTGSNEQFF